This T cell receptor (beta chain) was captured in a study of regulatory T cells in long-lasting Graves disease. Germline CDR1 and CDR2: LNHDA and SQIVND (reference sequence). Trimming took off 2 bases at V and 6 bases at J, with 19 bases between the two ends. The CDR3 consists of 16 residues. For TCR beta, libraries came from iRepertoire HTBI primers and Arm-PCR of CDR3 regions. TCRdb itself ran the multiplex PCR reads through MiXCR, one entry per CDR3 protein. The sample records some 600,000 distinct CDR3 sequences, about 16% being singletons. Time point in this sample: newly diagnosed GD, antithyroid drugs for less than 3 months. The TCR library was prepared using RNA isolated from PBMCs. These data were also filed under a second study, of T cells in Graves' hyperthyroidism and ophthalmopathy. According to that study: The study used the HTBI primer set for a first-round RT-PCR of the TCR CDR3. The model foresaw ophthalmopathy a median approximately 6.3 months prior to onset.

The sequence was collected from a man aged 18 to 30 with Graves disease. Sequencing was performed on peripheral blood mononuclear cells (PBMCs), taken at new diagnosis, from a patient treated with antithyroid drugs. The V call is TRBV19, the J call TRBJ1-2; a possible D gene is TRBD1 (6 bases). CDR3: CASSIPRQGYGHGYTF. In nucleotides, the CDR3 is TGTGCCAGTAGTATACCGCGGCAGGGGTATGGCCATGGCTACACCTTC.